These 15 T cell receptor beta chains originate from one sample sequenced in a study of blood T cells in healthy people across ages. A J-beta primer mix and a sample-barcoded 5' primer were used in a second PCR of roughly 7 to 12 cycles. TCRdb redid the calling of the 5' RACE reads with MiXCR, one entry per CDR3 protein. The data show 1,500,000 or so distinct CDR3 sequences, 59% seen once. Sequencing used blood. The source of these receptors is a man aged 18 to 29 in good health.

The chain recombines TRBV20-1 with TRBJ2-1, with TRBD1 identical over 10 bases. There are 14 residues in the CDR3. Germline CDR1 DFQATT, CDR2 SNEGSKA (reference sequence). Trimming removed 5 bases from V and 4 bases from J; junction bases left unmatched: 5. The CDR3 bases are TGCAGTGCTGACGACAGGGGGCGTTACAATGAGCAGTTCTTC. Translation gives CSADDRGRYNEQFF.

This clonotype is a singleton in its sample. The chain combines TRBV12-3 or TRBV12-4 with TRBJ1-5; TRBD1 agrees at 7 bases. Unmatched junction bases numbered 20, after V lost 6 bases and J lost 0 bases. This CDR3 region has 20 residues. This CDR3 reads CASSTDRVYPFLDSNQPQHF. The CDR3 DNA follows: TGTGCCAGCAGCACCGACAGGGTCTATCCTTTCTTAGATAGCAATCAGCCCCAGCATTTT.

The chain carries TRBV29-1 and TRBJ2-5; D remains ambiguous. The germline CDR1 and CDR2 sequences are SQVTM and ANQGSEA. V was shortened by 4 bases and J by 5 bases, with 17 bases between the two germline ends. The CDR3 spans 14 residues. CDR3 protein: CSVGTGLVRETQYF. The CDR3 nucleotides are TGCAGCGTTGGGACGGGCCTGGTCCGGGAGACCCAGTACTTC.

The chain is built from TRBV7-9 and TRBJ2-1, with a tentative D call TRBD1 (5 bases). This CDR3 region has 15 residues. Trimming stripped 1 base from V and 4 bases from J, with 11 bases between. The germline CDR1 and CDR2 sequences are SEHNR and FQNEAQ (reference sequence). Here the CDR3 DNA reads TGTGCCAGCAGCTTAGACTCAGGGATATACAATGAGCAGTTCTTC. Its translation is CASSLDSGIYNEQFF.

The V call is TRBV20-1, the J call TRBJ1-2, with D tentatively TRBD1 (6 bases). V was shortened by 6 bases and J by 6 bases, with 20 bases between the two germline ends. The CDR3 runs to 14 residues. Germline assignment: CDR1 DFQATT and CDR2 SNEGSKA (reference sequence). As DNA, the CDR3 is TGCAGTGCCCCGGGGGCTCCAGAATTTCATGGCTACACCTTC. It yields the protein CSAPGAPEFHGYTF.

This clonotype occurred a few times. V and J are TRBV12-3 or TRBV12-4 and TRBJ1-2, with D tentatively TRBD1 (5 bases). The CDR3 is 15 residues long. V gave up 2 bases and J gave up 6 bases, with 16 bases separating them. CDR3: CASSLTRQGWHGYTF. CDR3 DNA: TGTGCCAGCAGTTTAACCCGCCAGGGTTGGCATGGCTACACCTTC.

In its sample, this clonotype was seen a few times. A much more abundant neighbour one base away suggests this may be a read error. The V gene is TRBV16, the J gene TRBJ1-4, with no clear D. Germline CDR1 and CDR2: KGHSY and FQNENV. V shed 2 bases and J shed 7 bases, with 14 bases lying between them. The CDR3 sequence is 15 residues long. CDR3 residues: CASSQAIGESEKLFF. The CDR3 DNA follows: TGTGCCAGCAGCCAAGCGATTGGGGAGAGTGAAAAACTGTTTTTT.

A few counts support this clonotype. The CDR3 nucleotides read TGCGCCAGCAGCCAAGAAACTCATAGGGAGCAGTACTTC. Its translation: CASSQETHREQYF. The V gene is TRBV4-1, the J gene TRBJ2-4, with D perhaps matching TRBD2 (5 bases). Germline assignment: CDR1 MGHRA and CDR2 YSYEKL. Between the trimmed V and J ends, which lost 0 bases and 13 bases, there was a span of 13 bases. This CDR3 contains 13 residues.

The J gene is TRBJ2-1, the V gene TRBV6-5; 8 positions agree with TRBD2. This CDR3 region has 15 residues. Germline CDR1 is MNHEY and CDR2 is SVGAGI. The ends lost 2 bases at V and 8 bases at J; junction bases unmatched: 8. CDR3 in amino acids: CASSYGRGLVDEQFF. Here the CDR3 DNA reads TGTGCCAGCAGTTACGGGAGGGGACTAGTGGATGAGCAGTTCTTC.

V is TRBV15 and J is TRBJ1-5; 7 nucleotides match TRBD1. The germline CDR1 and CDR2 sequences are LNHNV and YYDKDF (reference sequence). V shed 4 bases and J 6 bases; nucleotides not matched to a gene: 6. This CDR3 is 14 amino acids long. The CDR3 spells CATSTDREIQPQHF. The DNA of the CDR3 is TGTGCCACCAGCACCGACAGGGAGATTCAGCCCCAGCATTTT.

This clonotype has a handful of counts. A much larger clone differs by one base, so this may be a read error. The chain uses TRBV20-1 and TRBJ2-3, with D unclear. CDR3 length: 10 residues. Trimming cost V 4 bases and J 4 bases, with 3 bases left between them. Germline loops: CDR1 DFQATT, CDR2 SNEGSKA (reference sequence). The CDR3 DNA is TGCAGTGCTAATTCAGATACGCAGTATTTT. This translates into CSANSDTQYF.

The rearrangement joins TRBV12-3 or TRBV12-4 to TRBJ1-6; D gene ambiguous. Trimming cost V 7 bases and J 7 bases, with 14 bases left between them. This CDR3 has 14 amino acids. The DNA for the CDR3 is TGTGCCAGCATCGAGGGTGTCGGAAATTCACCCCTCCACTTT. Translating it yields CASIEGVGNSPLHF.

The chain links TRBV12-3 or TRBV12-4 to TRBJ2-3, with 11 bases aligning to TRBD2. CDR3 length: 17 residues. V was pared by 4 bases and J by 5 bases, with 11 bases of the junction left unmatched. DNA for the CDR3: TGTGCCAGCAGTTCGTCACTAGCGGGGGCCCCGGGAGATACGCAGTATTTT. It specifies CASSSSLAGAPGDTQYF.

This clonotype was found a few times. The chain has TRBV6-6 and TRBJ2-4, with 8 bases lining up with TRBD2. V lost 6 bases to trimming and J lost 2 bases; unmatched junction nucleotides: 3. Germline CDR1 MNHNY, CDR2 SVGAGI (reference sequence). CDR3 size: 14 residues. CDR3 nucleotides: TGTGCCAGCAGCCGGGAGGGTACCAAAAACATTCAGTACTTC. It yields the protein CASSREGTKNIQYF.

V is TRBV6-5 and J is TRBJ2-7; TRBD1 matches at 7 bases. Per the germline V gene, CDR1 is MNHEY and CDR2 is SVGAGI. The J segment lost 1 base and the V segment lost 9 bases, leaving 12 bases of the junction unmatched. This CDR3 region has 15 residues. Here the CDR3 DNA reads TGTGCCAGTAGCCCGGCGACAGGGCCATCCTACGAGCAGTACTTC. It is translated as CASSPATGPSYEQYF.